These 30 T cell receptor beta chains share one sample of origin, sequenced in a study of cytomegalovirus exposure and HLA in healthy donors. Libraries were prepared by immunoSEQ multiplex PCR; TCRdb keeps only in-frame clonotypes and omits some of them. The sample carries fewer than 400,000 clones, over 75% recorded once. The specimen was PBMCs. The receptors stem from a man under 40 in good health and CMV-seronegative.

The chain is built from TRBV5-4 and TRBJ1-2; D call uncertain. CDR3 size: 15 residues. The germline CDR1 and CDR2 sequences are SGHNT and YYREEE (reference sequence). Trimming removed 4 bases at V and 2 bases at J, with 15 bases between. The CDR3 DNA reads TGTGCCAGCAGCGTCGGAGTCGGTACAAACTATGGCTACACCTTC. It specifies CASSVGVGTNYGYTF. Full variable domain (outside the CDR3, taken from reference TRBV5-4 and TRBJ1-2): ETGVTQSPTHLIKTRGQQVTLRCSSQSGHNTVSWYQQALGQGPQFIFQYYREEENGRGNFPPRFSGLQFPNYSSELNVNALELDDSALYLCASSVGVGTNYGYTFGSGTRLTVV.

CDR3 sequence reads: CASSTQGDTQYF. The CDR3, as DNA: TGTGCCAGCTCAACACAGGGGGATACGCAGTATTTT. The gene calls are TRBV18 and TRBJ2-3; TRBD1 matches at 7 bases. The germline V gene has CDR1 KGHSH and CDR2 LQKENI. This CDR3 spans 12 amino acids. The junction had 2 bases not matched to a gene; V was cut back by 5 bases and J by 6 bases.

The V call is TRBV5-4, the J call TRBJ2-3; 8 bases line up with TRBD2. Trimming cost V 2 bases and J 2 bases; bases outside gene matches: 7. Germline V gene data show CDR1 as SGHNT and CDR2 as YYREEE (reference sequence). The CDR3 runs to 16 residues. CDR3 DNA sequence: TGTGCCAGCAGCTTTGTTACTAGCGGAATCACAGATACGCAGTATTTT. This translates into CASSFVTSGITDTQYF.

This sequence joins TRBV4-3 and TRBJ2-3; TRBD2 aligns across 10 bases. The CDR3 runs to 15 residues. CDR1 and CDR2 from the germline V gene are LGHNA and YSLEER. J gave up 4 bases and V 1 base, and 2 bases lay outside the gene matches. The CDR3 spells CASSQVSGGADTQYF. CDR3 coding DNA: TGCGCCAGCAGCCAAGTCAGCGGGGGGGCAGATACGCAGTATTTT.

The rearrangement uses TRBV19 and TRBJ2-3; tentative D call: TRBD2 (6 bases). This CDR3 region has 13 residues. The germline V gene encodes CDR1 LNHDA and CDR2 SQIVND (reference sequence). Trimming removed 4 bases from V and 4 bases from J, with 9 bases in between. The chain's CDR3 is CASSSPSADTQYF. For the CDR3, the DNA is TGTGCCAGTAGTAGCCCTAGCGCAGATACGCAGTATTTT. Using reference TRBV19 and TRBJ2-3 for the parts outside the CDR3, the full variable domain is DGGITQSPKYLFRKEGQNVTLSCEQNLNHDAMYWYRQDPGQGLRLIYYSQIVNDFQKGDIAEGYSVSREKKESFPLTVTSAQKNPTAFYLCASSSPSADTQYFGPGTRLTVL.

The gene calls are TRBV2 and TRBJ2-7; TRBD2 matches 9 bases. This CDR3 is 14 amino acids long. In germline, CDR1 is SNHLY, CDR2 FYNNEI. V trimming: 5 bases; J trimming: 4 bases; junction bases outside the gene matches: 6. The CDR3 coding sequence is TGTGCCAGCAGTACCTATAGCGGGGGATACGAGCAGTACTTC. The encoded protein is CASSTYSGGYEQYF. The full variable domain, in which reference TRBV2 and TRBJ2-7 provide the parts outside the CDR3, is EPEVTQTPSHQVTQMGQEVILRCVPISNHLYFYWYRQILGQKVEFLVSFYNNEISEKSEIFDDQFSVERPDGSNFTLKIRSTKLEDSAMYFCASSTYSGGYEQYFGPGTRLTVT.

The rearrangement joins TRBV14 to TRBJ1-6; D gene unclear. Trimming took 1 base from V and 10 from J, leaving 8 bases between them. CDR1 and CDR2 (germline): SGHDN, FVKESK. The CDR3 extends over 13 amino acids. The CDR3, as DNA: TGTGCCAGCAGCCAAGTTGGTGGCTCACCCCTCCACTTT. Translation: CASSQVGGSPLHF.

The chain uses TRBV7-8 and TRBJ1-6; no definite D call. V shed 0 bases and J shed 9 bases, with 9 bases lying between them. This CDR3 has 14 amino acids. CDR1 SGHVS and CDR2 FQNEAQ come from the germline V gene. The CDR3 DNA follows: TGTGCCAGCAGCTTAGCGGGCATAGGTTCACCCCTCCACTTT. Its translation is CASSLAGIGSPLHF.

The chain carries TRBV2 and TRBJ2-3, with 9 nucleotides matching TRBD2. From germline, CDR1 is SNHLY and CDR2 FYNNEI. The CDR3 runs 14 residues. Trimming at V came to 8 bases and at J to 2 bases, leaving 5 bases not matched to a gene. The CDR3 sequence: CASRGGAITDTQYF. The CDR3 bases are TGTGCCAGCCGCGGGGGGGCAATCACAGATACGCAGTATTTT.

This chain links TRBV6-5 with TRBJ2-1, with 7 bases matching TRBD1. J lost 0 bases, V lost 6 bases, and 5 bases had no gene match. From germline, CDR1 is MNHEY and CDR2 SVGAGI. The CDR3 contains 15 residues. CDR3 DNA sequence: TGTGCCAGCAGGCTACAGGGGAACTCCTACAATGAGCAGTTCTTC. Amino acid sequence: CASRLQGNSYNEQFF.

The chain combines TRBV5-4 with TRBJ2-3; weak D call: TRBD1 (6 bases). The V end lost 4 bases, the J end lost 9 bases, and 21 bases lay between the germline ends. This CDR3 is built from 15 residues. Germline values: CDR1 SGHNT, CDR2 YYREEE (reference sequence). CDR3 coding DNA: TGTGCCAGCAGCCCAAAAGGCAGGGGTTGGGGGACGCAGTATTTT. It encodes CASSPKGRGWGTQYF. The full variable domain, with the rest looked up from reference TRBV5-4 and TRBJ2-3, is ETGVTQSPTHLIKTRGQQVTLRCSSQSGHNTVSWYQQALGQGPQFIFQYYREEENGRGNFPPRFSGLQFPNYSSELNVNALELDDSALYLCASSPKGRGWGTQYFGPGTRLTVL.

The chain employs TRBV28 and TRBJ2-5, with D perhaps matching TRBD2 (5 bases). This CDR3 contains 14 residues. The V end lost 4 bases, the J end lost 2 bases, and 11 bases lay between the germline ends. Per the germline V gene, CDR1 is MDHEN and CDR2 is SYDVKM. The CDR3 loop reads CASSSSTGQETQYF. In DNA form, the CDR3 reads TGTGCCAGCAGTTCCTCGACGGGGCAAGAGACCCAGTACTTC.

The table lists this clone with a count of one. The J gene is TRBJ2-3, the V gene TRBV2, with 15 bases matching TRBD2. The CDR3 loop spans 17 amino acids. Germline values: CDR1 SNHLY, CDR2 FYNNEI. V lost 3 bases to trimming and J lost 6 bases; unmatched junction nucleotides: 7. This chain's CDR3 is CASSESYGTSGGDTQYF. Written as DNA, the CDR3 is TGTGCCAGCAGTGAGTCCTATGGGACTAGCGGGGGGGATACGCAGTATTTT.

The chain uses TRBV5-4 and TRBJ2-3; D may be TRBD1 (6 bases). V was clipped by 0 bases and J by 1 base, with 9 bases between them. Per germline, CDR1 SGHNT and CDR2 YYREEE (reference sequence). The CDR3 covers 15 residues. CDR3 nucleotides: TGTGCCAGCAGCTTGGGGGGGCCGGGCACAGATACGCAGTATTTT. Its translation: CASSLGGPGTDTQYF.

In its sample, this clone was seen a few times. CDR3 amino acids: CASSSRGAGSDTQYF. As DNA, the CDR3 is TGTGCCAGCAGCTCGCGGGGGGCCGGGTCAGATACGCAGTATTTT. This rearrangement joins TRBV7-2 to TRBJ2-3; 8 bases line up with TRBD2. V was pared by 4 bases and J by 4 bases, with 7 bases of the junction left unmatched. There are 15 residues in the CDR3. CDR1 is SGHTA and CDR2 is FQGNSA in the germline V gene.

This clone was seen only a few times. The chain joins TRBV9 to TRBJ1-2; maybe TRBD1 (6 bases). Germline loops: CDR1 SGDLS, CDR2 YYNGEE. The V end was cut by 4 bases, the J end by 4 bases, with 11 bases between. This CDR3 comprises 13 residues. The CDR3 region has the DNA TGTGCCAGCAGCTCCCAGGACAGCTATGGCTACACCTTC. Its protein is CASSSQDSYGYTF.

This clone has a single count. The V gene is TRBV18, the J gene TRBJ2-7, with 9 positions matching TRBD2. The CDR3 covers 14 residues. J lost 5 bases, V lost 3 bases, and 5 bases had no gene match. Germline lookup yields CDR1 KGHSH and CDR2 LQKENI. The CDR3 spells CASSPASGVHEQYF. The CDR3 nucleotides are TGTGCCAGCTCACCGGCTAGCGGGGTTCACGAGCAGTACTTC.

The rearrangement uses TRBV11-2 and TRBJ2-5, with D unresolved. The CDR3 has 12 residues. Germline CDR1 SGHAT, CDR2 FQNNGV. V dropped 4 bases and J dropped 5 bases, with 8 bases sitting between them. In nucleotides, the CDR3 is TGTGCCAGCAGCTCAGGTCCTGAGACCCAGTACTTC. It yields the protein CASSSGPETQYF.

The chain employs TRBV9 and TRBJ2-7; TRBD1 is a possible D gene (6 bases). Trimming shortened V by 0 bases and J by 5 bases, and 12 bases separated the two germline ends. The CDR3 is 14 residues long. Germline V gene lookup returns CDR1 SGDLS and CDR2 YYNGEE. CDR3 sequence reads: CASSVAGVNDEQYF. The CDR3 DNA reads as TGTGCCAGCAGCGTAGCAGGGGTCAACGACGAGCAGTACTTC.

Only a few counts were recorded for this clone. The V and J genes are TRBV10-3 and TRBJ2-7, with 9 bases matching TRBD1. The V gene end was trimmed by 4 bases and the J gene end by 2 bases; junction bases not matched to a gene: 6. From germline, CDR1 is ENHRY and CDR2 SYGVKD. The CDR3 is 15 residues long. The CDR3 here is CAISGGTGSTYEQYF. DNA of the CDR3: TGTGCCATCAGTGGTGGGACAGGGTCAACCTACGAGCAGTACTTC.

This chain links TRBV5-1 with TRBJ2-7, with D perhaps matching TRBD2 (5 bases). This CDR3 has 15 amino acids. Trimming removed 0 bases at V and 5 bases at J, with 15 bases between. Germline CDR1 SGHRS, CDR2 YFSETQ. CDR3 amino acids: CASSLEAGAVHEQYF. In DNA, the CDR3 is TGCGCCAGCAGCTTGGAAGCAGGAGCGGTCCACGAGCAGTACTTC.

The CDR3 coding sequence is TGCGCCAGCAGCCCAGCACAGACGCCCTACGAGCAGTACTTC. This gives the protein CASSPAQTPYEQYF. The rearrangement joins TRBV4-1 to TRBJ2-7; D ambiguous. Trimming cost V 4 bases and J 2 bases, with 12 bases left between them. CDR3 length equals 14 residues. In germline, CDR1 is MGHRA, CDR2 YSYEKL.

This clone was detected only a few times. V gene TRBV5-1 combines with J gene TRBJ1-4, with D possibly TRBD1 on 5 matching bases. The CDR3 is 15 residues long. Germline lookup yields CDR1 SGHRS and CDR2 YFSETQ. V gave up 4 bases and J gave up 0 bases, with 10 bases separating them. Here the CDR3 reads CASSPGGSTNEKLFF. For the CDR3, the DNA is TGCGCCAGCAGCCCTGGGGGGTCAACTAATGAAAAACTGTTTTTT. The full variable domain, with the rest looked up from reference TRBV5-1 and TRBJ1-4, is KAGVTQTPRYLIKTRGQQVTLSCSPISGHRSVSWYQQTPGQGLQFLFEYFSETQRNKGNFPGRFSGRQFSNSRSEMNVSTLELGDSALYLCASSPGGSTNEKLFFGSGTQLSVL.

The CDR3 nucleotides are TGTGCCAGCAGGAGGGACAGCTCGAACACTGAAGCTTTCTTT. Translating it yields CASRRDSSNTEAFF. V gene TRBV6-1 combines with J gene TRBJ1-1, with 7 nucleotides matching TRBD1. The germline gives CDR1 MNHNS, CDR2 SASEGT. Losses at the gene ends were 6 bases for V and 1 base for J; bases not matched to a gene: 5. CDR3 size: 14 residues.

This clone was seen a few times. The J gene is TRBJ1-2, the V gene TRBV10-3; 9 bases map to TRBD1. Germline V gives CDR1 ENHRY, CDR2 SYGVKD. The ends lost 10 bases at V and 4 bases at J; junction bases unmatched: 13. This CDR3 spans 15 amino acids. This CDR3 is CATRDRDIDRYGYTF. For the CDR3, the DNA is TGTGCCACCCGGGACAGGGATATTGATCGCTATGGCTACACCTTC.

This clone was seen once. The V gene is TRBV5-4, the J gene TRBJ2-2, with D tentatively TRBD2 (5 bases). V dropped 2 bases and J dropped 3 bases, with 5 bases sitting between them. The CDR3 has 13 residues. Germline CDR1 is SGHNT and CDR2 is YYREEE (reference sequence). The CDR3 here is CASSFGDTGELFF. CDR3 DNA sequence: TGTGCCAGCAGCTTCGGGGACACCGGGGAGCTGTTTTTT.

The chain recombines TRBV15 with TRBJ2-2, with D perhaps TRBD2 (6 bases). CDR1 and CDR2 from the germline V gene are LNHNV and YYDKDF (reference sequence). The CDR3 totals 17 residues. The V and J ends lost 0 bases and 0 bases respectively, with 11 bases between them. CDR3 sequence (DNA): TGTGCCACCAGCAGAGATGAGGGGACTGCGAACACCGGGGAGCTGTTTTTT. The encoded protein is CATSRDEGTANTGELFF.

The V and J genes are TRBV6-5 and TRBJ2-7, with 11 positions matching TRBD2. Unmatched junction bases numbered 6, after V lost 6 bases and J lost 5 bases. CDR3 length: 14 residues. Germline CDR1 reads MNHEY; CDR2 reads SVGAGI. The CDR3 region has the DNA TGTGCCAGCAGACTAGCGGGGGCGAACCACGAGCAGTACTTC. It encodes CASRLAGANHEQYF.

The chain links TRBV7-6 to TRBJ2-7; a weak D match, TRBD1 (6 bases). The ends were cut back, 0 bases at V and 7 bases at J, with 10 bases in the middle. From germline, CDR1 is SGHVS and CDR2 FNYEAQ. The CDR3 is 13 residues long. The CDR3: CASSLAGHQEQYF. The DNA of the CDR3 is TGTGCCAGCAGCTTAGCGGGACATCAGGAGCAGTACTTC.

The chain recombines TRBV5-6 with TRBJ2-7; D gene ambiguous. The length of the CDR3 is 13 residues. Germline CDR1 and CDR2: SGHDT and YYEEEE. Trimming cost V 3 bases and J 7 bases, with 14 bases left between them. CDR3 in DNA: TGTGCCAGCAGCTCGGCAATGATGAGGGAGCAGTACTTC. This codes for CASSSAMMREQYF.